The TCR beta chain under discussion was sequenced for a study of technical replicates of blood from a handful of donors. Losses at the gene ends were 4 bases for V and 8 bases for J; bases not matched to a gene: 12. The length of the CDR3 is 16 residues. CDR1 and CDR2 (germline): MNHNS, SASEGT. Sequencing was performed with immunoSEQ multiplex PCR; in TCRdb, only in-frame clones are kept and a portion is missing. Seen here are roughly 50,000 clones, just over 90% observed once, and the top ten hold roughly 4%. This TCR was recovered from a human donor in good health. Some clones in this sample may be carry-over from other donors' samples. Sequenced sample: PBMCs. This rearrangement joins TRBV6-1 to TRBJ2-1; 9 bases are a match to TRBD2. The CDR3 DNA reads TGTGCCAGCAGTGGTAACGTGGCGGGGGGGTTCGATGAGCAGTTCTTC. This encodes CASSGNVAGGFDEQFF.